What follows are 8 T cell receptor beta chains derived from one specimen sequenced in a study of T cells in Graves' hyperthyroidism and ophthalmopathy. Amplification of TCR beta CDR3 regions was performed using RNA transcripts as template. An initial round of RT-PCR targeting the TCR CDR3 relied on the HTBI primer set. TCRdb recomputed calls from the multiplex PCR reads with MiXCR, one row per CDR3 protein. The sample yields more than 150,000 distinct CDR3 sequences, about 15% seen once. Sequencing was carried out using blood. The receptor source for this set is a woman between 50 and 59 years old with Graves' hyperthyroidism.

This clonotype showed up many times. The chain recombines TRBV2 with TRBJ2-1; 11 bases line up with TRBD2. Germline CDR1 is SNHLY and CDR2 is FYNNEI. The CDR3 runs 14 residues. The ends lost 2 bases at V and 14 bases at J; junction bases unmatched: 8. The CDR3, as DNA: TGTGCCAGCAGTGAATTAAGTTTAGCGGGGGGGAAGTTCTTC. This translates into CASSELSLAGGKFF. The full variable domain, with the rest looked up from reference TRBV2 and TRBJ2-1, is EPEVTQTPSHQVTQMGQEVILRCVPISNHLYFYWYRQILGQKVEFLVSFYNNEISEKSEIFDDQFSVERPDGSNFTLKIRSTKLEDSAMYFCASSELSLAGGKFFGPGTRLTVL.

V is TRBV18 and J is TRBJ2-2; TRBD1 matches at 7 bases. Trimming removed 5 bases from V and 8 bases from J; junction bases left unmatched: 11. This CDR3 has 15 residues. The germline gives CDR1 KGHSH, CDR2 LQKENI. The CDR3 sequence: CASSSGTVISGELFF. The CDR3 nucleotides are TGTGCCAGCTCATCCGGGACAGTTATATCGGGGGAGCTGTTTTTT.

This clonotype was seen at least ten times. The chain recombines TRBV19 with TRBJ2-1, with no clear D. The CDR3 is 14 residues long. The ends were cut back, 0 bases at V and 7 bases at J, with 10 bases in the middle. Germline V lookup: CDR1 LNHDA, CDR2 SQIVND (reference sequence). CDR3 sequence (DNA): TGTGCCAGTAGTATAGATCAAGGTGGGAATGAGCAGTTCTTC. Translation: CASSIDQGGNEQFF.

The J gene is TRBJ2-7, the V gene TRBV4-1, with TRBD1 matching 8 bases. V was clipped by 0 bases and J by 3 bases; unmatched bases: 4. CDR1 and CDR2 from the germline V gene are MGHRA and YSYEKL. The CDR3 contains 15 residues. CDR3 bases: TGCGCCAGCAGCCAAGAGGGACAGGAAGACTACGAGCAGTACTTC. It encodes CASSQEGQEDYEQYF.

This clonotype occurred a few times. The rearrangement links TRBV19 to TRBJ1-2; possible D gene TRBD1, 6 bases. The CDR3 has 15 residues. The V end lost 3 bases, the J end lost 0 bases, and 11 bases lay between the germline ends. CDR1 and CDR2 (germline): LNHDA, SQIVND (reference sequence). DNA for the CDR3: TGTGCCAGTAGTATCGACAGGAATTCTAACTATGGCTACACCTTC. Its translation is CASSIDRNSNYGYTF. The whole variable domain, filled in from reference TRBV19 and TRBJ1-2, reads DGGITQSPKYLFRKEGQNVTLSCEQNLNHDAMYWYRQDPGQGLRLIYYSQIVNDFQKGDIAEGYSVSREKKESFPLTVTSAQKNPTAFYLCASSIDRNSNYGYTFGSGTRLTVV.

This clonotype was recorded only once. Since a much larger clone is just one base distant, this may be a read error. V usage is TRBV25-1 and J usage is TRBJ2-1; D is possibly TRBD1 or TRBD2 (5 bases each). This CDR3 is built from 12 residues. The V gene lost 5 bases and the J gene lost 9 bases, with 11 bases spanning the gap. Germline loops: CDR1 MGHDK, CDR2 SYGVNS. In DNA form, the CDR3 reads TGTGCCAGCAGTAAATGGGGGACTGAGCAGTTCTTC. It encodes CASSKWGTEQFF.

This clonotype was counted at least ten times. The CDR3 region has the DNA TGTGCCAGCAGCTTAGGTTCGACAGGGTGGAACACCATATATTTT. Translated, it gives CASSLGSTGWNTIYF. The J gene is TRBJ1-3, the V gene TRBV7-2; 7 nucleotides line up with TRBD1. Germline V gene sequence: CDR1 SGHTA, CDR2 FQGNSA. The V and J ends lost 1 base and 7 bases, in that order; junction bases with no gene match: 7. The CDR3 has 15 residues.

This clonotype has at least ten counts. CDR3 coding DNA: TGTGCCAGCAGTGGGGGGCAGTTCCAAGAGACCCAGTACTTC. This encodes CASSGGQFQETQYF. This chain uses TRBV2 with TRBJ2-5, with D possibly TRBD1 on 6 matching bases. The V gene lost 4 bases and the J gene lost 1 base, with 10 bases spanning the gap. CDR3 length: 14 residues. CDR1 is SNHLY, CDR2 FYNNEI, per germline.